Each of the 21 T cell receptor beta chains below was sequenced from the same sample in a study of T cell repertoires in cytomegalovirus infection (dated by TCRdb to the late 2010s). Data came from an Illumina HiSeq 1500. TCRdb ran its own pipeline on the public reads, namely fastp trimming at Q25 and MiXCR clone calling, and kept in-frame beta chains. Duplicate CDR3 protein sequences are folded into a single record with the most common DNA and genes. The sample table records hundreds of thousands of distinct CDR3 sequences; 20% to 25% of these occur just once. The top ten constitute roughly 8% of the sample. The sequencing input was CD8+ T cells from PBMCs. The receptors were sampled from a human donor in good health (CMV status not recorded). Some clones in this sample may be carry-over from other donors' samples.

The chain employs TRBV7-9 and TRBJ2-1; weak D call: TRBD1 (5 bases). The germline CDR1 and CDR2 sequences are SEHNR and FQNEAQ (reference sequence). This CDR3 comprises 13 residues. V shed 0 bases and J shed 12 bases, with 12 bases lying between them. CDR3 in amino acids: CASSLALTAGQFF. The CDR3 nucleotides are TGTGCCAGCAGCTTAGCTTTGACAGCTGGGCAGTTCTTC.

This clonotype was recorded a few times. The J gene is TRBJ2-5, the V gene TRBV7-9, with TRBD1 matching 10 bases. CDR1 is SEHNR, CDR2 FQNEAQ, per germline (reference sequence). V shed 5 bases, J shed 3 bases, and the junction held 6 bases outside the gene matches. This CDR3 has 15 residues. CDR3 in amino acids: CASSMTGGREETQYF. CDR3 in DNA: TGTGCCAGCAGCATGACAGGGGGCCGGGAAGAGACCCAGTACTTC.

This chain links TRBV6-6 with TRBJ2-3, with D uncertain. CDR1 MNHNY and CDR2 SVGAGI come from the germline V gene (reference sequence). Trimming took off 0 bases at V and 2 bases at J, with 12 bases between the two ends. The CDR3 extends over 16 amino acids. This chain's CDR3 is CASSYSSIGPTDTQYF. The CDR3 bases are TGTGCCAGCAGTTACTCGAGTATCGGACCCACAGATACGCAGTATTTT.

This clonotype was detected many times. The chain is built from TRBV6-5 and TRBJ2-7, with TRBD1 identical over 8 bases. Unmatched junction bases numbered 2, after V lost 2 bases and J lost 2 bases. The CDR3 is 14 residues long. The germline V gene encodes CDR1 MNHEY and CDR2 SVGAGI. The CDR3 nucleotides read TGTGCCAGCAGTTACGGGACAGGAGCCTACGAGCAGTACTTC. Translating it yields CASSYGTGAYEQYF.

The V call is TRBV29-1, the J call TRBJ1-1; 7 bases line up with TRBD1. The length of the CDR3 is 14 residues. CDR1 and CDR2 (germline): SQVTM, ANQGSEA. With 1 base clipped from V and 0 bases from J, the junction kept 2 bases outside the gene matches. The DNA of the CDR3 is TGCAGCGTTGAAGGGGGACAGATGAACACTGAAGCTTTCTTT. This gives the protein CSVEGGQMNTEAFF.

This chain connects TRBV29-1 to TRBJ2-7, with D possibly being TRBD2 (6 bases). Germline CDR1 reads SQVTM; CDR2 reads ANQGSEA. Trimming removed 7 bases at V and 1 base at J, with 8 bases between. The CDR3 is 11 amino acids. The CDR3 region is CSDGTSYEQYV. The CDR3 DNA reads as TGCAGCGACGGGACTTCCTACGAGCAGTACGTC.

In regard to this clonotype: This may arise from a read error, as a much more abundant clone is one base away. V usage is TRBV28 and J usage is TRBJ1-4; D uncertain. The ends were cut back, 1 base at V and 9 bases at J, with 15 bases in the middle. The CDR3 has 15 amino acids. Germline CDR1 and CDR2: MDHEN and SYDVKM. CDR3 sequence (DNA): TGTGCCAGCAGTTTATTGGGCAGGAATAGGAAAAAACTGTTTTTT. Protein product: CASSLLGRNRKKLFF.

This clonotype was recorded only once. The J gene is TRBJ2-3, the V gene TRBV9; the match to TRBD2 covers 11 bases. This CDR3 contains 16 residues. Germline V gene lookup returns CDR1 SGDLS and CDR2 YYNGEE. Germline trimming cut 4 bases from V and 3 bases from J; bases unmatched to any gene: 7. The CDR3: CASSPRASGGTDTQYF. Here the CDR3 DNA reads TGTGCCAGCAGCCCTCGGGCTAGCGGGGGGACAGATACGCAGTATTTT.

This clonotype was detected many times. The chain is built from TRBV6-5 and TRBJ1-2; D unclear. The CDR3 has 11 amino acids. Germline CDR1 is MNHEY and CDR2 is SVGAGI. V was cut by 2 bases and J by 6 bases, with 4 bases left in between. The CDR3 coding sequence is TGTGCCAGCAGTTACGGGGATGGCTACACCTTC. Translating it yields CASSYGDGYTF.

This clonotype was seen ten or more times. The rearrangement uses TRBV7-9 and TRBJ1-2; a possible D gene is TRBD1 (6 bases). The CDR3 is 11 amino acids. Trimming cost V 6 bases and J 8 bases, with 10 bases left between them. Germline values: CDR1 SEHNR, CDR2 FQNEAQ (reference sequence). The CDR3 reads CASRPTGGYTF. DNA for the CDR3: TGTGCCAGCAGACCGACAGGAGGCTACACCTTC.

This clonotype occurred a few times. The V and J genes are TRBV14 and TRBJ1-1, with 8 bases lining up with TRBD1. The CDR3 sequence is 14 residues long. The germline CDR1 and CDR2 sequences are SGHDN and FVKESK. After removal of 0 bases from V and 8 bases from J, the junction contained 5 bases not matched to a gene. The CDR3 region is CASSQDIWTGEAFF. CDR3 sequence (DNA): TGTGCCAGCAGCCAAGATATATGGACAGGGGAAGCTTTCTTT.

This chain connects TRBV12-3 or TRBV12-4 to TRBJ2-1; D uncertain. V dropped 6 bases and J dropped 5 bases, with 20 bases sitting between them. There are 16 residues in the CDR3. CDR3 DNA sequence: TGTGCCAGCAGACAACATTTAGCAGTTTCCGACAATGAGCAGTTCTTC. This codes for CASRQHLAVSDNEQFF.

The chain links TRBV6-6 to TRBJ2-7; D perhaps matches TRBD1 (5 bases). Germline-derived CDR1 and CDR2 are MNHNY and SVGAGI (reference sequence). The CDR3 spans 13 residues. V lost 7 bases, J lost 3 bases, and 13 bases lay in between. Here the CDR3 reads CASTKTVSYEQYV. In DNA form, the CDR3 reads TGTGCCAGCACCAAGACAGTAAGCTACGAGCAGTACGTC.

A few counts support this clonotype. The chain has TRBV6-5 and TRBJ1-2; a possible D gene is TRBD1 (6 bases). The germline gives CDR1 MNHEY, CDR2 SVGAGI. Between the trimmed V and J ends, which lost 6 bases and 4 bases, there was a span of 18 bases. The CDR3 runs 15 residues. The CDR3 loop reads CASRARGALPYGYTF. The CDR3 DNA reads as TGTGCCAGCAGGGCCCGGGGGGCGCTTCCCTATGGCTACACCTTC.

CDR3 in amino acids: CASKGPDYEQYF. DNA for the CDR3: TGTGCCAGCAAAGGGCCAGACTACGAGCAGTACTTC. The rearrangement uses TRBV6-6 and TRBJ2-7, with no clear D. V gave up 7 bases and J gave up 3 bases, with 10 bases separating them. CDR1 and CDR2 (germline): MNHNY, SVGAGI (reference sequence). The CDR3 sequence is 12 residues long.

This clonotype was seen only a few times. The chain has TRBV6-5 and TRBJ2-4, with D possibly matching TRBD1 (5 bases). The CDR3 consists of 17 residues. V was cut by 0 bases and J by 0 bases, with 12 bases left in between. The V gene's germline CDR1 is MNHEY and CDR2 SVGAGI. As DNA, the CDR3 is TGTGCCAGCAGTTACTCTTTTCTTGACAGAGCCAAAAACATTCAGTACTTC. Translated: CASSYSFLDRAKNIQYF.

The chain has TRBV29-1 and TRBJ2-1; 11 bases agree with TRBD2. Germline assignment: CDR1 SQVTM and CDR2 ANQGSEA. The junction had 13 bases not matched to a gene; V was cut back by 3 bases and J by 0 bases. CDR3 length: 19 residues. CDR3 nucleotide sequence: TGCAGCGTTGAGATGACTAGCGGGGCCTTACCAACCTCCTACAATGAGCAGTTCTTC. Its translation: CSVEMTSGALPTSYNEQFF.

This clonotype was picked up many times. The genes are TRBV7-6 and TRBJ2-1; D may be TRBD1 (5 bases). The germline V and J ends were trimmed by 2 bases and 6 bases, with 11 bases remaining between them. The CDR3 totals 14 residues. CDR1 is SGHVS and CDR2 is FNYEAQ in the germline V gene. CDR3 region: CASSLTPGFNEQFF. CDR3 bases: TGTGCCAGCAGCTTAACTCCAGGGTTCAATGAGCAGTTCTTC.

This rearrangement joins TRBV29-1 to TRBJ2-1, with 10 bases fitting TRBD2. This CDR3 region has 13 residues. J gave up 10 bases and V 8 bases, and 11 bases lay outside the gene matches. CDR1 is SQVTM, CDR2 ANQGSEA, per germline. The CDR3 region is CSLSGGAGGEQFF. CDR3 DNA: TGCAGCCTGAGCGGGGGGGCAGGGGGAGAGCAGTTCTTC.

This clonotype was counted only a few times. V gene TRBV19 combines with J gene TRBJ1-5; the match to TRBD1 covers 10 bases. Per germline, CDR1 LNHDA and CDR2 SQIVND (reference sequence). CDR3 size: 15 residues. Germline trimming cut 4 bases from V and 7 bases from J; bases unmatched to any gene: 7. CDR3 sequence reads: CASSTDRGLGQPQHF. The DNA for the CDR3 is TGTGCCAGTAGTACCGACAGGGGGCTAGGGCAGCCCCAGCATTTT.

This clonotype was seen many times. The genes are TRBV7-2 and TRBJ1-5; 8 positions agree with TRBD1. This CDR3 has 14 residues. V shed 6 bases, J shed 2 bases, and the junction held 3 bases outside the gene matches. Per germline, CDR1 SGHTA and CDR2 FQGNSA. CDR3 DNA sequence: TGTGCCAGCAGGCGGGGACAGGGCAATCAGCCCCAGCATTTT. Translated: CASRRGQGNQPQHF. Complete variable domain (other parts from reference TRBV7-2 and TRBJ1-5): GAGVSQSPSNKVTEKGKDVELRCDPISGHTALYWYRQSLGQGLEFLIYFQGNSAPDKSGLPSDRFSAERTGGSVSTLTIQRTQQEDSAVYLCASRRGQGNQPQHFGDGTRLSIL.